A selection of T cell receptor beta chains follows, all from one sample in a study of blood T cell repertoires in COVID-19. Sequencing was performed with immunoSEQ multiplex PCR; in TCRdb, only in-frame clones are kept and a portion is missing. The table lists under 65,000 clones, about 72% of them singletons. Sequenced: PBMCs or T cells enriched from blood (not recorded which). These receptors came from a woman aged 50 to 60 with acute COVID-19. Both conserved end residues are part of each CDR3. Fields, in order: J gene, V gene, D gene, clone size, CDR3 protein, CDR3 DNA. D genes are given only for firm matches. Clone size is shown for a subset of rows, as once, few, many or a class of expanded clone.

J: TRBJ2-3; V: TRBV28; D: TRBD2; size: NA; CDR3: CASSLAGLARYTQYF; DNA: TGTGCCAGCAGTTTGGCCGGACTAGCCCGATATACGCAGTATTTT
J: TRBJ1-2; V: TRBV4-2; D: TRBD1; size: NA; CDR3: CASSQEVGTAGYTF; DNA: TGTGCCAGCAGCCAAGAAGTAGGGACAGCTGGCTACACCTTC
J: TRBJ2-5; V: TRBV7-6; D: NA; size: NA; CDR3: CASSPVGGQETQYF; DNA: TGTGCCAGCAGCCCCGTAGGGGGCCAAGAGACCCAGTACTTC
J: TRBJ1-2; V: TRBV6-5; D: NA; size: NA; CDR3: CASSSPTENYGYTF; DNA: TGTGCCAGCAGTAGCCCGACAGAAAACTATGGCTACACCTTC
J: TRBJ1-2; V: TRBV28; D: NA; size: NA; CDR3: CATTRGGYTF; DNA: TGTGCCACCACCAGGGGCGGCTACACCTTC
J: TRBJ2-1; V: TRBV6-1; D: TRBD2; size: NA; CDR3: CASSEEREAWNEQFF; DNA: TGTGCCAGCAGTGAAGAGCGGGAGGCGTGGAATGAGCAGTTCTTC
J: TRBJ2-5; V: TRBV7-8; D: TRBD1; size: NA; CDR3: CASSPDRGHGGETQYF; DNA: TGTGCCAGCAGCCCGGACAGGGGGCACGGTGGGGAGACCCAGTACTTC
J: TRBJ2-1; V: TRBV3-1/TRBV3-2; D: TRBD1; size: once; CDR3: CASSSGQGSYNEQFF; DNA: TGTGCCAGCAGCTCTGGACAGGGCTCGTACAATGAGCAGTTCTTC
J: TRBJ1-2; V: TRBV18; D: NA; size: NA; CDR3: CASSPPSPPGYTF; DNA: TGTGCCAGCTCACCTCCAAGCCCTCCTGGCTACACCTTC
J: TRBJ2-2; V: TRBV12-5; D: NA; size: once; CDR3: CASNRDVGELFF; DNA: TGTGCTAGCAACAGGGATGTTGGGGAGCTGTTTTTT
J: TRBJ1-1; V: TRBV5-4; D: TRBD1; size: NA; CDR3: CASSMGQTNTEAFF; DNA: TGTGCCAGCAGCATGGGACAGACGAACACTGAAGCTTTCTTT
J: TRBJ2-2; V: TRBV5-8; D: NA; size: NA; CDR3: CASSSGEVVAGELFF; DNA: TGTGCCAGCAGTTCCGGGGAGGTAGTTGCCGGGGAGCTGTTTTTT
J: TRBJ2-7; V: TRBV11-2; D: TRBD2; size: NA; CDR3: CASSPGTSGGRPLEQYF; DNA: TGTGCCAGCAGCCCAGGGACTAGCGGGGGCCGCCCCCTCGAGCAGTACTTC
J: TRBJ2-3; V: TRBV20-1; D: TRBD2; size: NA; CDR3: CSASPSSGGRTDTQYF; DNA: TGCAGTGCAAGTCCCTCAAGCGGGGGCCGCACAGATACGCAGTATTTT
J: TRBJ2-7; V: TRBV19; D: TRBD1; size: NA; CDR3: CASSSQGSSYEQYF; DNA: TGTGCCAGTAGTTCACAGGGGAGTTCCTACGAGCAGTACTTC
J: TRBJ1-1; V: TRBV5-1; D: NA; size: NA; CDR3: CASRTARGDTEAFF; DNA: TGCGCCAGCCGAACTGCCCGGGGGGACACTGAAGCTTTCTTT
J: TRBJ2-7; V: TRBV12-5; D: NA; size: NA; CDR3: CASGPNRERNPTRVYEQYF; DNA: TGTGCTAGTGGTCCGAACAGGGAGCGGAATCCAACCCGGGTCTACGAGCAGTACTTC
J: TRBJ1-6; V: TRBV25-1; D: NA; size: NA; CDR3: CASSERGVWNSPLHF; DNA: TGTGCCAGCAGTGAACGGGGGGTCTGGAATTCACCCCTCCACTTT
J: TRBJ2-1; V: TRBV2; D: NA; size: NA; CDR3: CASSEGDSYNEQFF; DNA: TGTGCCAGCAGTGAAGGGGACTCTTACAATGAGCAGTTCTTC
J: TRBJ2-3; V: TRBV25-1; D: NA; size: NA; CDR3: CASSEPRTAPSTDTQYF; DNA: TGTGCCAGCAGTGAACCCCGGACAGCCCCTAGCACAGATACGCAGTATTTT
J: TRBJ2-2; V: TRBV9; D: TRBD2; size: NA; CDR3: CASSVRAGGNTGELFF; DNA: TGTGCCAGCAGCGTAAGAGCGGGGGGGAACACCGGGGAGCTGTTTTTT
J: TRBJ2-5; V: TRBV6-5; D: NA; size: NA; CDR3: CASSSARERRETQYF; DNA: TGTGCCAGCAGTTCCGCGAGGGAGCGGCGGGAGACCCAGTACTTC
J: TRBJ2-1; V: TRBV9; D: NA; size: few; CDR3: CASSVGGALYNEQFF; DNA: TGTGCCAGCAGCGTCGGCGGGGCGCTTTACAATGAGCAGTTCTTC
J: TRBJ2-1; V: TRBV11-2; D: TRBD1; size: once; CDR3: CASSLGQGAYNEQFF; DNA: TGTGCCAGCAGCTTAGGACAGGGGGCGTACAATGAGCAGTTCTTC
J: TRBJ1-1; V: TRBV30; D: NA; size: NA; CDR3: CAWSPGQMFAEAFF; DNA: TGTGCCTGGAGCCCGGGACAAATGTTCGCTGAAGCTTTCTTT
J: TRBJ2-1; V: TRBV13; D: TRBD2; size: few; CDR3: CASSLGGGGANEQFF; DNA: TGTGCCAGCAGCTTAGGCGGCGGGGGGGCGAATGAGCAGTTCTTC
J: TRBJ2-2; V: TRBV9; D: TRBD2; size: NA; CDR3: CASSLEAGATGELFF; DNA: TGTGCCAGCAGCCTCGAAGCGGGGGCCACCGGGGAGCTGTTTTTT
J: TRBJ2-4; V: TRBV5-8; D: NA; size: few; CDR3: CASSAQENIQYF; DNA: TGTGCCAGCAGCGCACAGGAAAACATTCAGTACTTC
J: TRBJ2-3; V: TRBV6-1; D: NA; size: NA; CDR3: CASSDEGPSITDTQYF; DNA: TGTGCCAGCAGTGACGAGGGTCCATCGATCACAGATACGCAGTATTTT
J: TRBJ2-7; V: TRBV5-1; D: TRBD1; size: few; CDR3: CASSLVQGVTYEQYF; DNA: TGCGCCAGCAGCTTGGTTCAGGGGGTCACCTACGAGCAGTACTTC
J: TRBJ1-3; V: TRBV9; D: TRBD1; size: NA; CDR3: CASSEGDRPGYTIYF; DNA: TGTGCCAGCAGCGAGGGGGACAGGCCCGGTTACACCATATATTTT
J: TRBJ1-5; V: TRBV30; D: NA; size: once; CDR3: CAWSVRGQPQHF; DNA: TGTGCCTGGAGTGTTAGAGGTCAGCCCCAGCATTTT